This TCR beta chain is from a study of beta chain features in type 1 diabetes. As for the study in general: Sorted cell examination encompassed over 90,000,000 cells across all samples. Notes on the study in general: Junctions at VDJ sites from type 1 diabetes patients had fewer insertions and more deletions. Cells with high TCR expression could be over-represented by cDNA sequencing.

It was via CD45RO/CCR7/CD25/CD127/CD95/CD27 that CD4+ naive, central memory, regulatory and stem cell-like memory cells were sorted. The study reverse transcribed the entire isolated RNA, so it sequenced expressed TCRB transcripts. The assay was immunoSEQ multiplex PCR, and TCRdb's table has in-frame clones only and misses some. The sample holds more than 120,000 clones; about 10% are singletons and the top ten take around 1.4%. This clone was picked up a small number of times. The target antigen is unknown. The sequenced material came from naive CD4+ T cells from blood. The sequence came from a man in his late teens or twenties in good health.

CDR3 in amino acids: CASSKGLAGLLSYEQYF. In DNA, the CDR3 is TGCGCCAGCAGCAAAGGACTAGCGGGTCTCCTCTCCTACGAGCAGTACTTC. The chain recombines TRBV5-1 with TRBJ2-7; 11 bases fit TRBD2. Trimming at V came to 4 bases and at J to 0 bases, leaving 9 bases not matched to a gene. This CDR3 is built from 17 residues. The germline V gene encodes CDR1 SGHRS and CDR2 YFSETQ.